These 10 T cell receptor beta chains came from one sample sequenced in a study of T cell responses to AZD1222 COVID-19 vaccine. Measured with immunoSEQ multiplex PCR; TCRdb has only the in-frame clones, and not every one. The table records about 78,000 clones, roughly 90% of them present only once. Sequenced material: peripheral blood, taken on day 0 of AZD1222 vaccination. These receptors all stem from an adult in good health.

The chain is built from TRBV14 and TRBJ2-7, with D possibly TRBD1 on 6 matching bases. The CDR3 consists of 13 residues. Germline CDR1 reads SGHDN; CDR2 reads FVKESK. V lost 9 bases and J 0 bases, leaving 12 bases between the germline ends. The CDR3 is CASDQGSSYEQYF. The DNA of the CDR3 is TGTGCCAGTGATCAGGGGAGCTCCTACGAGCAGTACTTC.

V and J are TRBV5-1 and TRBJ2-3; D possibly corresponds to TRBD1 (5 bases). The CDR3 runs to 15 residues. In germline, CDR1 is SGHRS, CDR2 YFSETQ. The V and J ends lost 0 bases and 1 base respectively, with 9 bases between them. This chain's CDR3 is CASSLGTWGTDTQYF. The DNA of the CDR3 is TGCGCCAGCAGCTTGGGGACATGGGGCACAGATACGCAGTATTTT.

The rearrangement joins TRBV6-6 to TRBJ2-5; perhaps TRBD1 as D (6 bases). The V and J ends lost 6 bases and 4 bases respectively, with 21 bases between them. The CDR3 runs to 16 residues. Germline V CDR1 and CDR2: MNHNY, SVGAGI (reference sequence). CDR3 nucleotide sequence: TGTGCCAGCAGCCCCGGGACATCCAATCCTCCAGAGACCCAGTACTTC. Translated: CASSPGTSNPPETQYF.

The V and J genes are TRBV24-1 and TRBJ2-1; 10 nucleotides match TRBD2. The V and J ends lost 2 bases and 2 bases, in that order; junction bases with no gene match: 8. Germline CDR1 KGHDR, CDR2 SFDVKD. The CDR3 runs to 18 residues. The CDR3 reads CATSDSFPGLATYNEQFF. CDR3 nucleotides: TGTGCCACCAGTGATTCATTCCCGGGACTAGCGACCTACAATGAGCAGTTCTTC.

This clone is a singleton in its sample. This CDR3 reads CASSPTVRPGNTIYF. CDR3 bases: TGTGCCAGCAGCCCAACGGTACGGCCTGGAAACACCATATATTTT. This chain uses TRBV3-1 (or the pseudogene TRBV3-2) with TRBJ1-3; no clear D. Looked up from germline, CDR1 is LGHDT and CDR2 is YNNKEL (reference sequence). The ends were cut back, 4 bases at V and 2 bases at J, with 12 bases in the middle. The CDR3 covers 15 residues.

CDR3 amino acids: CASSRDRSTEAFF. The CDR3 DNA reads as TGTGCCAGCAGCCGGGACAGGAGCACTGAAGCTTTCTTT. J is TRBJ1-1 and V is TRBV14; 8 bases agree with TRBD1. This CDR3 region has 13 residues. Germline V lookup: CDR1 SGHDN, CDR2 FVKESK. With 4 bases clipped from V and 4 bases from J, the junction kept 2 bases outside the gene matches.

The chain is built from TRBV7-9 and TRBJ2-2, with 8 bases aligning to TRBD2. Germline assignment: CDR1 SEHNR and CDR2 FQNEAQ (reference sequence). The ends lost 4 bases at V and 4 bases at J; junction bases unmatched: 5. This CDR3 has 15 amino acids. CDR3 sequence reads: CASSSGGRITGELFF. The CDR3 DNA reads TGTGCCAGCAGCTCGGGAGGGCGTATCACCGGGGAGCTGTTTTTT.

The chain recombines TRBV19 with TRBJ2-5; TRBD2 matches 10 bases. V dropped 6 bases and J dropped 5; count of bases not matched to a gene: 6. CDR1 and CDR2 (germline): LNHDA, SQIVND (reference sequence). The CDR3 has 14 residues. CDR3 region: CASRRTSGEETQYF. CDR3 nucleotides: TGTGCCAGTAGACGGACTAGCGGAGAGGAGACCCAGTACTTC.

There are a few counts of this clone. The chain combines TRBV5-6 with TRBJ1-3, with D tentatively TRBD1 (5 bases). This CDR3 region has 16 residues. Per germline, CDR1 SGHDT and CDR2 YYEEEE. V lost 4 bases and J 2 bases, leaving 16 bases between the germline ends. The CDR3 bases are TGTGCCAGCAGCCCACCCTTTAGGGGAGCTGGAAACACCATATATTTT. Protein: CASSPPFRGAGNTIYF.

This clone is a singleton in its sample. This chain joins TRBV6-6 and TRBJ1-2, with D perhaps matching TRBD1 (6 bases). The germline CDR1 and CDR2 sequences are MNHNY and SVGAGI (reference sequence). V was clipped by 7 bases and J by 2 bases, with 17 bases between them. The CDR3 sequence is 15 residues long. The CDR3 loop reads CASTHSGGRNYGYTF. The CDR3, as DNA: TGTGCCAGCACCCACTCCGGGGGGCGGAACTATGGCTACACCTTC.